The 26 T cell receptor beta chains given below trace back to one sample, sequenced in a study of naive and memory T cell subsets. These receptors' targets are unknown. The beta constant-region primer was an equimolar mix of two oligonucleotides covering TRBC1 and TRBC2. Four rounds of PCR amplified the ligated cDNA using nested alpha and beta constant-region primers plus SP2. TCRdb passed the UMI-ligation and nested PCR reads through MiXCR, listing each CDR3 protein once. Of under 150,000 distinct CDR3 sequences in the sample, 15% to 25% were seen once. Study-level results: A few larger clonotypes appeared in naive repertoires, especially CD8, possibly memory cells re-expressing CD45RA.

The sample consisted of naive CD8+ T cells from blood. These receptors were obtained from a human donor in good health.

The chain recombines TRBV6-2 or TRBV6-3 with TRBJ2-1; D not resolved. CDR1 is MNHEY and CDR2 is SVGEGT in the germline V gene. V lost 1 base and J 5 bases, leaving 15 bases between the germline ends. The CDR3 totals 16 residues. The CDR3 sequence: CASSYLSFRPDNEQFF. The CDR3 coding sequence is TGTGCCAGCAGTTACTTATCCTTTCGGCCGGACAATGAGCAGTTCTTC.

V is TRBV5-6 and J is TRBJ1-2; D unclear. The CDR3 is 15 amino acids. Trimming shortened V by 1 base and J by 5 bases, and 15 bases separated the two germline ends. The germline V gene has CDR1 SGHDT and CDR2 YYEEEE. The CDR3 spells CASSLRLIPVYGYTF. The CDR3 DNA reads as TGTGCCAGCAGCTTGCGTCTTATCCCCGTATATGGCTACACCTTC.

The chain uses TRBV29-1 and TRBJ1-1; unclear D gene. Trimming took off 3 bases at V and 1 base at J, with 9 bases between the two ends. CDR1 SQVTM and CDR2 ANQGSEA come from the germline V gene. The length of the CDR3 is 13 residues. CDR3 loop: CSVEAEANTEAFF. The CDR3 DNA reads as TGCAGCGTTGAGGCAGAGGCGAACACTGAAGCTTTCTTT. The whole variable domain, filled in from reference TRBV29-1 and TRBJ1-1, reads SAVISQKPSRDICQRGTSLTIQCQVDSQVTMMFWYRQQPGQSLTLIATANQGSEATYESGFVIDKFPISRPNLTFSTLTVSNMSPEDSSIYLCSVEAEANTEAFFGQGTRLTVV.

A single count supports this clonotype. V and J are TRBV28 and TRBJ2-7; 7 bases match TRBD1. Germline trimming cut 3 bases from V and 5 bases from J; bases unmatched to any gene: 10. The CDR3 length is 15 residues. Germline-derived CDR1 and CDR2 are MDHEN and SYDVKM. The CDR3: CASSFVTGETDEQYF. For the CDR3, the DNA is TGTGCCAGCAGTTTTGTCACAGGGGAGACAGACGAGCAGTACTTC.

The chain couples TRBV7-8 to TRBJ2-1, with 13 positions matching TRBD2. CDR3 length equals 18 residues. Germline V CDR1 and CDR2: SGHVS, FQNEAQ. Losses at the gene ends were 3 bases for V and 6 bases for J; bases not matched to a gene: 11. The CDR3 loop is CASSFHKILAGGPNEQFF. CDR3 in DNA: TGTGCCAGCAGCTTCCACAAAATACTAGCGGGAGGGCCCAATGAGCAGTTCTTC.

This clonotype appeared a few times. DNA of the CDR3: TGTGCCAGCAGTTTTGATCCGCAGGACACAGATACGCAGTATTTT. Translated, it gives CASSFDPQDTDTQYF. J is TRBJ2-3 and V is TRBV28; D gene unclear. V was pared by 3 bases and J by 2 bases, with 12 bases between. Per the germline V gene, CDR1 is MDHEN and CDR2 is SYDVKM. CDR3 length: 15 amino acids. Combining the CDR3 with reference TRBV28 and TRBJ2-3 gives the whole variable domain DVKVTQSSRYLVKRTGEKVFLECVQDMDHENMFWYRQDPGLGLRLIYFSYDVKMKEKGDIPEGYSVSREKKERFSLILESASTNQTSMYLCASSFDPQDTDTQYFGPGTRLTVL.

This clonotype was seen ten or more times. This chain joins TRBV6-5 and TRBJ1-1; 9 bases are shared with TRBD1. Germline values: CDR1 MNHEY, CDR2 SVGAGI. CDR3 size: 19 residues. After removal of 1 base from V and 5 bases from J, the junction contained 17 bases not matched to a gene. The CDR3 region has the DNA TGTGCCAGCAGTTACTATGGTCGCCAAGGGGGACAGGGTGAAACTGAAGCTTTCTTT. This encodes CASSYYGRQGGQGETEAFF.

This clonotype was seen at least ten times. This sequence joins TRBV28 and TRBJ2-7; D not resolved. With 3 bases removed from V and 3 bases from J, the gap between germline ends came to 6 bases. This CDR3 contains 12 residues. Germline V lookup: CDR1 MDHEN, CDR2 SYDVKM. The CDR3: CASSLDLYEQYF. CDR3 DNA: TGTGCCAGCAGTTTGGACCTCTACGAGCAGTACTTC.

The J gene is TRBJ2-3, the V gene TRBV7-8; possible D gene TRBD2, 6 bases. This CDR3 region has 13 residues. V shed 0 bases and J shed 12 bases, with 13 bases lying between them. The germline V gene encodes CDR1 SGHVS and CDR2 FQNEAQ. The DNA for the CDR3 is TGTGCCAGCAGCTTAGCGTGGGGGGACGCACAGTATTTT. Its protein product is CASSLAWGDAQYF.

V gene TRBV29-1 combines with J gene TRBJ1-1, with TRBD1 matching 9 bases. The V and J ends lost 3 bases and 5 bases, in that order; junction bases with no gene match: 4. The CDR3 extends over 13 amino acids. Germline V lookup: CDR1 SQVTM, CDR2 ANQGSEA. The CDR3 DNA reads TGCAGCGTTGACGGGGGACAGGGAACTGAAGCTTTCTTT. It codes for CSVDGGQGTEAFF. The whole variable domain, remainder taken from reference TRBV29-1 and TRBJ1-1, is SAVISQKPSRDICQRGTSLTIQCQVDSQVTMMFWYRQQPGQSLTLIATANQGSEATYESGFVIDKFPISRPNLTFSTLTVSNMSPEDSSIYLCSVDGGQGTEAFFGQGTRLTVV.

V and J are TRBV11-3 and TRBJ2-1; 11 bases fit TRBD2. This CDR3 contains 18 residues. V was pared by 4 bases and J by 4 bases, with 12 bases of the junction left unmatched. Per germline, CDR1 SGHNT and CDR2 YENEEA. The CDR3 DNA reads TGTGCCAGCAGCTCGTGGACGACCGGGACTAGCGGATACAATGAGCAGTTCTTC. Translation: CASSSWTTGTSGYNEQFF.

The table lists this clonotype with a few counts. This sequence joins TRBV28 and TRBJ2-3, with 11 bases matching TRBD2. This CDR3 has 15 amino acids. V lost 4 bases and J lost 2; bases outside the gene matches: 2. The germline CDR1 and CDR2 sequences are MDHEN and SYDVKM. The CDR3 reads CASSYSGRATDTQYF. The DNA of the CDR3 is TGTGCCAGCAGTTATAGCGGGAGGGCCACAGATACGCAGTATTTT.

This clonotype occurred a few times. The CDR3 DNA is TGTGCCAGCAGTTCCTATCCCGTTATGGGGGCAAACTATGGCTACACCTTC. Translation: CASSSYPVMGANYGYTF. V gene TRBV27 combines with J gene TRBJ1-2, with D maybe TRBD1 (6 bases). V gave up 4 bases and J gave up 2 bases, with 20 bases separating them. Germline values: CDR1 MNHEY, CDR2 SMNVEV (reference sequence). The CDR3 spans 17 residues.

V is TRBV20-1 and J is TRBJ2-1; no reliable D call. Trimming removed 0 bases at V and 5 bases at J, with 14 bases between. The germline CDR1 and CDR2 sequences are DFQATT and SNEGSKA (reference sequence). The CDR3 covers 15 residues. CDR3 residues: CSARDDSLLNNEQFF. The CDR3 DNA is TGCAGTGCTAGAGACGACTCGCTTTTAAACAATGAGCAGTTCTTC.

This sequence joins TRBV29-1 and TRBJ1-4; no clear D. Trimming took off 0 bases at V and 8 bases at J, with 7 bases between the two ends. CDR3 size: 12 residues. The germline V gene has CDR1 SQVTM and CDR2 ANQGSEA. The CDR3 region is CSVEDAGEKLFF. CDR3 sequence (DNA): TGCAGCGTTGAAGACGCAGGAGAAAAACTGTTTTTT. The whole variable domain, remainder taken from reference TRBV29-1 and TRBJ1-4, is SAVISQKPSRDICQRGTSLTIQCQVDSQVTMMFWYRQQPGQSLTLIATANQGSEATYESGFVIDKFPISRPNLTFSTLTVSNMSPEDSSIYLCSVEDAGEKLFFGSGTQLSVL.

A few counts support this clonotype. The chain joins TRBV10-3 to TRBJ2-7; possibly TRBD2 for D (6 bases). The germline V gene has CDR1 ENHRY and CDR2 SYGVKD. V was shortened by 3 bases and J by 2 bases, with 11 bases between the two germline ends. CDR3 length equals 14 residues. The CDR3 sequence is CAISDVAAPYEQYF. The CDR3 coding sequence is TGTGCCATCAGTGATGTAGCGGCCCCCTACGAGCAGTACTTC.

This clonotype was detected a few times. The CDR3 DNA follows: TGTGCCAGCAGCATGAGAGGCGGTATTGAGCAGTTCTTC. Protein sequence: CASSMRGGIEQFF. The J gene is TRBJ2-1, the V gene TRBV7-6, with no clear D. This CDR3 contains 13 residues. CDR1 is SGHVS and CDR2 is FNYEAQ in the germline V gene. V was shortened by 5 bases and J by 9 bases, with 14 bases between the two germline ends.

This clonotype occurred a few times. The rearrangement uses TRBV10-2 and TRBJ2-7, with TRBD2 identical over 8 bases. The CDR3 is 14 amino acids. Germline trimming cut 5 bases from V and 1 base from J; bases unmatched to any gene: 4. Germline values: CDR1 WSHSY, CDR2 SAAADI. The chain's CDR3 is CASSTSGGSYEQYF. The CDR3 DNA is TGCGCCAGCAGTACTAGCGGAGGTTCCTACGAGCAGTACTTC.

The genes are TRBV7-9 and TRBJ1-5; D gene uncertain. The CDR3 contains 14 residues. The germline CDR1 and CDR2 sequences are SEHNR and FQNEAQ (reference sequence). Trimming removed 3 bases at V and 4 bases at J, with 10 bases between. CDR3 sequence: CASSLGVPNQPQHF. DNA of the CDR3: TGTGCCAGCAGCTTGGGAGTCCCTAATCAGCCCCAGCATTTT.

In this sample, this clonotype turned up a few times. The chain combines TRBV6-6 with TRBJ1-6, with D unclear. Germline V gene lookup returns CDR1 MNHNY and CDR2 SVGAGI (reference sequence). CDR3 length equals 13 residues. V shed 4 bases and J shed 10 bases, with 11 bases lying between them. CDR3 nucleotide sequence: TGTGCCAGCAGTTGGAGGGCAGGATCACCCCTCCACTTT. Protein sequence: CASSWRAGSPLHF.

This clonotype was seen repeatedly, ten times or more. The genes are TRBV5-6 and TRBJ2-7; D is uncertain. V shed 3 bases and J shed 3 bases, with 7 bases lying between them. The germline V gene has CDR1 SGHDT and CDR2 YYEEEE. This CDR3 is built from 12 residues. DNA of the CDR3: TGTGCCAGCAGCTCCGACTTCTACGAGCAGTACTTC. Protein: CASSSDFYEQYF.

This chain joins TRBV10-3 and TRBJ2-1, with 15 nucleotides matching TRBD2. Trimming took 5 bases from V and 4 from J; bases not matched to a gene: 9. CDR3 length: 18 amino acids. CDR1 ENHRY and CDR2 SYGVKD come from the germline V gene. CDR3 amino acids: CAISSGTSGRNYYNEQFF. CDR3 coding DNA: TGTGCCATCAGTTCCGGGACTAGCGGGAGGAATTATTACAATGAGCAGTTCTTC.

At least ten counts were recorded for this clonotype. This chain joins TRBV29-1 and TRBJ2-3, with 7 nucleotides matching TRBD2. The V segment lost 4 bases and the J segment 5 bases; nucleotides outside the gene matches: 6. Germline V gives CDR1 SQVTM, CDR2 ANQGSEA. CDR3 length: 13 amino acids. CDR3 nucleotide sequence: TGCAGCGTTGTTAGGGTAGCGGGAGATACGCAGTATTTT. Its translation is CSVVRVAGDTQYF.

The gene calls are TRBV9 and TRBJ2-1, with 14 bases fitting TRBD2. J lost 8 bases, V lost 4 bases, and 11 bases had no gene match. This CDR3 region has 17 residues. CDR1 SGDLS and CDR2 YYNGEE come from the germline V gene. The CDR3 DNA is TGTGCCAGCAGCCCTACCGGGACTAGCGGGAGATTGGATGAGCAGTTCTTC. This sequence encodes CASSPTGTSGRLDEQFF.

The V and J genes are TRBV28 and TRBJ1-1; TRBD1 agrees at 8 bases. The germline V gene encodes CDR1 MDHEN and CDR2 SYDVKM. Trimming took 6 bases from V and 4 from J; bases not matched to a gene: 7. The CDR3 has 14 residues. The CDR3 DNA reads as TGTGCCAGCAGCCTGACAGGGGAAACCACTGAAGCTTTCTTT. It specifies CASSLTGETTEAFF.

This clonotype has only a few counts. The genes are TRBV12-3 or TRBV12-4 and TRBJ2-7; 9 bases are shared with TRBD2. V lost 5 bases and J lost 2; bases outside the gene matches: 4. CDR3 length: 14 residues. CDR3 residues: CASSPQRGAYEQYF. DNA of the CDR3: TGTGCCAGCAGTCCACAGCGGGGGGCCTACGAGCAGTACTTC.